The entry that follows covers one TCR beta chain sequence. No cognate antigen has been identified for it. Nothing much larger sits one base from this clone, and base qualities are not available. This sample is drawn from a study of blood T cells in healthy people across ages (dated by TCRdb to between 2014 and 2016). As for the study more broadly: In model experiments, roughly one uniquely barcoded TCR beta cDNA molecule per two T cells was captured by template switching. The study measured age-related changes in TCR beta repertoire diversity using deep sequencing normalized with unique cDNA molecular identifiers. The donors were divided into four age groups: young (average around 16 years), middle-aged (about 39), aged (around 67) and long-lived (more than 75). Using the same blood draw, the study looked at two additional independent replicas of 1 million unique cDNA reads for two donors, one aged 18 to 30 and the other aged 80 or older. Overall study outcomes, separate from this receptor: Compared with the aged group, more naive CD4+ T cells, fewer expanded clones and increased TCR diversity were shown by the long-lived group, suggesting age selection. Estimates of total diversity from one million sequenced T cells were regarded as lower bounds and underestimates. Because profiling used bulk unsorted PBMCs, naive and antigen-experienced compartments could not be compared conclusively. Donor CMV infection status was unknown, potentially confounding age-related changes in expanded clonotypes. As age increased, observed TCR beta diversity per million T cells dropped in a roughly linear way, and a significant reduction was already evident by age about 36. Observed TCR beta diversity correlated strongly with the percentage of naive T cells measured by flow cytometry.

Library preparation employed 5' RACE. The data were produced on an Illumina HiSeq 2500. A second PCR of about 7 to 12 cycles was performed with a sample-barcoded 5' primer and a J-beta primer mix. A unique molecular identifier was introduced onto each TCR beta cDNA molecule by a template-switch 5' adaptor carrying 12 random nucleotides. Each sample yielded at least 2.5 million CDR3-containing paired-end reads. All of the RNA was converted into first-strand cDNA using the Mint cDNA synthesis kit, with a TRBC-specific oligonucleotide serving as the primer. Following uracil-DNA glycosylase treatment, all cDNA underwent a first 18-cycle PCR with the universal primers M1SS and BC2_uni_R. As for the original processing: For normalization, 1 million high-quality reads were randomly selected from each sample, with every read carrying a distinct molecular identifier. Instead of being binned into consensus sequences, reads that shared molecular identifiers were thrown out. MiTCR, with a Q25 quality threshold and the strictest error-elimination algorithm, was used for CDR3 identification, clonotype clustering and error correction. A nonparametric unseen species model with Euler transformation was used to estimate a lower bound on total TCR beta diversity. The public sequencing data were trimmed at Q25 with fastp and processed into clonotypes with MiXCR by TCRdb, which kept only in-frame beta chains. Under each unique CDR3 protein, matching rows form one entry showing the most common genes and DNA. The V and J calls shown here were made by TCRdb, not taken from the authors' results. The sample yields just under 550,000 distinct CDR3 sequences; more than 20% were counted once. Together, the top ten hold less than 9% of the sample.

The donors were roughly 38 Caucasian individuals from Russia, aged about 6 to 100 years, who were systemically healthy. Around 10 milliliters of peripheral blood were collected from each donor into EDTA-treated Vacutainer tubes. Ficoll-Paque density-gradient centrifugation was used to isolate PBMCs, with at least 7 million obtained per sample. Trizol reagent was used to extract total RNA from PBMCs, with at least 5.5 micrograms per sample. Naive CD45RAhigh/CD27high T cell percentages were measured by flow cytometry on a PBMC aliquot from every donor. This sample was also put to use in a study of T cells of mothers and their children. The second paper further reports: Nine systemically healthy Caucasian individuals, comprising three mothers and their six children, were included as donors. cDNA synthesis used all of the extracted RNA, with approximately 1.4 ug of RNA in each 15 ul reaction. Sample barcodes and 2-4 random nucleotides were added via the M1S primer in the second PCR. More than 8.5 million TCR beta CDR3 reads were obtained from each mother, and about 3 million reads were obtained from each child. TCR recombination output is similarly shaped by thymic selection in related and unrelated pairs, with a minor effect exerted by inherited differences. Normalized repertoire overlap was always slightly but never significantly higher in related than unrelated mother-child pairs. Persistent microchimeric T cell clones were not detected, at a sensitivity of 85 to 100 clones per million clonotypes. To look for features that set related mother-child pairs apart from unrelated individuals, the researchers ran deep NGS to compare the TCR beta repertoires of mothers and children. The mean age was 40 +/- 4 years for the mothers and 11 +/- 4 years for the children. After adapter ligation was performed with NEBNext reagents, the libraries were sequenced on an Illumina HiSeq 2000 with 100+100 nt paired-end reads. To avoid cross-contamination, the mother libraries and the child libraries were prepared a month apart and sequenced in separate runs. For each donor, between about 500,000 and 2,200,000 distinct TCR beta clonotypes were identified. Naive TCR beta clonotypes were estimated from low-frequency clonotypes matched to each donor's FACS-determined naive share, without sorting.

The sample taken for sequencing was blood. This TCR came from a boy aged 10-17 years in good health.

The CDR3 region reads CAIPGLADYNEQFF. The DNA sequence is given as TGTGCCATCCCGGGACTAGCGGATTACAATGAGCAGTTCTTC. The sequence links TRBV6-1 to TRBJ2-5; 11 junctional bases match TRBD2. TRBJ2-1 explains the end of the DNA better; the J call may be wrong. Spanning cysteine to phenylalanine, the CDR3 consists of 14 amino acids. Of all the DNA, just the CDR3 is kept, 42 bases in frame from base 1. Reading the germline V gene gives CDR1 MNHNS and CDR2 SASEGT.